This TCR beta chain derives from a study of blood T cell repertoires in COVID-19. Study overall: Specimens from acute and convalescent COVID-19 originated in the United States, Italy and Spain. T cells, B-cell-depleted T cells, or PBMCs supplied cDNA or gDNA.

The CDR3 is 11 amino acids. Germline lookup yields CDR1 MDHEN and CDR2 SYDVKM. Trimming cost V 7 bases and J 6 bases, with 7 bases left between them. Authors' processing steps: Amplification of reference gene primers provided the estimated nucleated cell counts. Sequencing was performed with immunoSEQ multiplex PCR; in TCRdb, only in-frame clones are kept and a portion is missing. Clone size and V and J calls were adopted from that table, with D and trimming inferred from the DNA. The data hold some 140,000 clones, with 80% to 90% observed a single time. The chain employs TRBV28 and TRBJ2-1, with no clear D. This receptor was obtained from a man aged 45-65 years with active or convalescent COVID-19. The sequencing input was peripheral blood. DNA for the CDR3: TGTGCCAGCACTAACCCCAATGAGCAGTTCTTC. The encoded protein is CASTNPNEQFF.